The next 5 T cell receptor beta chains were all read from a single sample in a study of blood T cell repertoires in COVID-19. TCRdb's copy holds only in-frame clones and misses some; the assay was immunoSEQ multiplex PCR. The sample yields over 200,000 clones, approximately 83% seen once. Material: PBMCs or T cells enriched from blood (not recorded which). These receptors were collected from a woman aged 45-59 years who had recovered from COVID-19.

The sample holds a few counts of this clone. This chain uses TRBV6-5 with TRBJ1-2; unclear D gene. CDR3 length: 14 amino acids. In germline, CDR1 is MNHEY, CDR2 SVGAGI. The V gene lost 6 bases and the J gene lost 5 bases, with 16 bases spanning the gap. CDR3 DNA: TGTGCCAGCAGCGTGGAGGCGGCGGGGTATGGCTACACCTTC. Its translation is CASSVEAAGYGYTF.

V usage is TRBV2 and J usage is TRBJ1-1, with 8 bases lining up with TRBD1. J was trimmed by 4 bases and V by 8 bases; bases with no gene match: 18. Germline V lookup: CDR1 SNHLY, CDR2 FYNNEI. This CDR3 spans 17 amino acids. The CDR3, as DNA: TGTGCCAGCTCTAAACCCCGCATCGGAACAGGGGGCACTGAAGCTTTCTTT. Encoded protein: CASSKPRIGTGGTEAFF.

CDR3 coding DNA: TGTGCCAGCAGTCGAGCCCTGAGCACAGATACGCAGTATTTT. Amino acid sequence: CASSRALSTDTQYF. This sequence joins TRBV27 and TRBJ2-3; the D is unclear. Trimming took off 5 bases at V and 0 bases at J, with 9 bases between the two ends. The germline V gene has CDR1 MNHEY and CDR2 SMNVEV (reference sequence). The CDR3 has 14 amino acids.

This clone was detected only once. The chain recombines TRBV28 with TRBJ1-2, with TRBD1 matching over 8 bases. Germline CDR1 and CDR2: MDHEN and SYDVKM. This CDR3 has 14 residues. V shed 5 bases, J shed 5 bases, and the junction held 7 bases outside the gene matches. In nucleotides, the CDR3 is TGTGCCAGCAGTCCGGGACAGGCTCTATATGGCTACACCTTC. Translated: CASSPGQALYGYTF.

The chain has TRBV5-5 and TRBJ2-7, with TRBD1 matching over 8 bases. This CDR3 region has 16 residues. Germline CDR1 and CDR2: SGHKS and YYEKEE (reference sequence). Trimming cost V 1 base and J 4 bases; bases outside gene matches: 10. This chain's CDR3 is CASSLSRGLAAYEQYF. CDR3 in DNA: TGTGCCAGCAGCTTGAGCAGGGGGCTGGCTGCGTACGAGCAGTACTTC.